The sequence of this TCR beta chain was determined in a study of CD8+CD57+ T cells in acquired aplastic anemia. About the research overall: Sorted CD4+ and CD8+ cells gave a mean 3.2 ug DNA, range roughly 0.18 to 30 ug. Sequencing produced an average of roughly 11 million reads per healthy donor for CD4+ cells. General observations from the study: Patients and controls shared about 27 CD8+ CDR3 sequences.

With regard to this clonotype: Its antigen is not identified.

Unmatched junction bases numbered 7, after V lost 5 bases and J lost 1 base. CDR3 length: 15 amino acids. CDR1 and CDR2 from the germline V gene are LNHDA and SQIVND (reference sequence). Investigators profiled TCR beta VDJ and CDR3 from genomic DNA template. Using its own MiXCR run on the reads, TCRdb lists one record per CDR3 protein. The top ten clones hold 4% of a sample with a few hundred thousand distinct CDR3 sequences, roughly 64% of them seen once. The sequenced material came from sorted CD4+, CD8+, or CD8+CD57+ T cells (not recorded which) from PBMCs. This TCR came from a human donor in good health, serving as a control. V gene TRBV19 combines with J gene TRBJ1-2; 7 bases align to TRBD1. Here the CDR3 DNA reads TGTGCCAGTAGTTCCCGGGACAGTAATAACTATGGCTACACCTTC. Translated, it gives CASSSRDSNNYGYTF.